This entry lists 26 T cell receptor beta chains sequenced from one sample in a study of blood T cell repertoires in COVID-19. The protocol was immunoSEQ multiplex PCR, while the TCRdb copy is restricted to in-frame clones and leaves out a portion. The table lists just over 75,000 clones, 65% to 85% of them singletons, with roughly 3.5% in the top ten. Sample: peripheral blood. The origin of the receptors is a man between 45 and 60 years old with acute or convalescent COVID-19.

The gene calls are TRBV4-2 and TRBJ1-1, with 9 positions matching TRBD1. J gave up 2 bases and V 4 bases, and 8 bases lay outside the gene matches. The CDR3 is 16 residues long. Germline values: CDR1 LGHNA, CDR2 YNFKEQ. In nucleotides, the CDR3 is TGTGCCAGCAGCCCGAGGGACAGGGACAAAAACACTGAAGCTTTCTTT. It yields the protein CASSPRDRDKNTEAFF.

The chain recombines TRBV7-9 with TRBJ2-7; 8 positions agree with TRBD2. J was trimmed by 2 bases and V by 4 bases; bases with no gene match: 7. Germline assignment: CDR1 SEHNR and CDR2 FQNEAQ (reference sequence). This CDR3 contains 15 residues. CDR3 in amino acids: CASSSGGAVTYEQYF. In DNA, the CDR3 is TGTGCCAGCAGCTCCGGGGGGGCAGTCACCTACGAGCAGTACTTC.

The rearrangement joins TRBV6-5 to TRBJ2-5; 8 positions agree with TRBD1. CDR1 MNHEY and CDR2 SVGAGI come from the germline V gene. J was trimmed by 7 bases and V by 6 bases; bases with no gene match: 1. CDR3 length: 11 amino acids. The CDR3 bases are TGTGCCAGCAGACAGGGGGGGACCCAGTACTTC. This gives the protein CASRQGGTQYF.

This clone came up once. The rearrangement joins TRBV13 to TRBJ2-2; D is perhaps TRBD1 (5 bases). V lost 7 bases and J lost 3, with 18 bases in between. CDR1 is PRHDT, CDR2 FYEKMQ, per germline (reference sequence). The CDR3 runs 16 residues. CDR3 coding DNA: TGTGCCAGCACCCCGCCCTGGGGCAAGGACACCGGGGAGCTGTTTTTT. It encodes CASTPPWGKDTGELFF.

This chain joins TRBV11-2 and TRBJ2-7, with TRBD2 identical over 10 bases. This CDR3 is built from 16 residues. CDR1 is SGHAT and CDR2 is FQNNGV in the germline V gene. V lost 4 bases, J lost 1 base, and 7 bases stayed unmatched. The CDR3, as DNA: TGTGCCAGCAGCTCCACCCTACTAGCGGGATCCTACGAGCAGTACTTC. Translation gives CASSSTLLAGSYEQYF.

This clone was detected only a few times. V is TRBV7-9 and J is TRBJ1-2; 9 bases match TRBD1. This CDR3 spans 13 amino acids. The germline gives CDR1 SEHNR, CDR2 FQNEAQ (reference sequence). The V gene end was trimmed by 5 bases and the J gene end by 5 bases; junction bases not matched to a gene: 3. The CDR3 region is CASSGDRAYGYTF. CDR3 in DNA: TGTGCCAGCAGCGGGGACAGGGCGTATGGCTACACCTTC.

The rearrangement uses TRBV11-2 and TRBJ2-1; D remains ambiguous. Deletions cut 3 bases from V and 4 bases from J, with 13 bases between. This CDR3 spans 15 amino acids. Germline CDR1 reads SGHAT; CDR2 reads FQNNGV. The CDR3 is CASSFGTTLYNEQFF. DNA for the CDR3: TGTGCCAGCAGCTTTGGAACTACTCTTTACAATGAGCAGTTCTTC.

The chain combines TRBV19 with TRBJ2-1; 8 bases map to TRBD1. Germline V gene lookup returns CDR1 LNHDA and CDR2 SQIVND (reference sequence). The CDR3 has 16 amino acids. The junction had 16 bases not matched to a gene; V was cut back by 7 bases and J by 8 bases. CDR3 in DNA: TGTGCCAGTACCAACTGGACAGGGTCTCGATTTGATGAGCAGTTCTTC. It yields the protein CASTNWTGSRFDEQFF. Variable domain in full (rest from reference TRBV19 and TRBJ2-1): DGGITQSPKYLFRKEGQNVTLSCEQNLNHDAMYWYRQDPGQGLRLIYYSQIVNDFQKGDIAEGYSVSREKKESFPLTVTSAQKNPTAFYLCASTNWTGSRFDEQFFGPGTRLTVL.

CDR3 coding DNA: TGCGCCAGCAGCCACCTGAATGAAAAACTGTTTTTT. This gives the protein CASSHLNEKLFF. V and J are TRBV4-1 and TRBJ1-4; no clear D. Germline CDR1 reads MGHRA; CDR2 reads YSYEKL. The CDR3 covers 12 residues. Trimming removed 3 bases at V and 5 bases at J, with 4 bases between.

The chain combines TRBV2 with TRBJ2-5; a weak D match, TRBD1 (5 bases). CDR1 is SNHLY and CDR2 is FYNNEI in the germline V gene. V was cut by 9 bases and J by 5 bases, with 19 bases left in between. The CDR3 has 14 amino acids. The CDR3 DNA is TGTGCCAGAGAACAAGACACCAAGGGGGAGACCCAGTACTTC. This translates into CAREQDTKGETQYF.

Points on this clone: Other DNA variants within this sample encode the same CDR3. The chain joins TRBV5-1 to TRBJ2-1; D is possibly TRBD2 (5 bases). CDR1 is SGHRS and CDR2 is YFSETQ in the germline V gene. The CDR3 contains 15 residues. Trimming pared 0 bases from V and 1 base from J, leaving 8 bases between. CDR3 in DNA: TGCGCCAGCAGCTTGGAAACGGGGTCCTACAATGAGCAGTTCTTC. Its translation is CASSLETGSYNEQFF.

J is TRBJ2-3 and V is TRBV7-2, with 12 bases that match TRBD2. Looked up from germline, CDR1 is SGHTA and CDR2 is FQGNSA. With 5 bases clipped from V and 1 base from J, the junction kept 4 bases outside the gene matches. This CDR3 is 16 amino acids long. CDR3: CASSPRLAGGTDTQYF. In DNA form, the CDR3 reads TGTGCCAGCAGCCCAAGACTAGCGGGGGGCACAGATACGCAGTATTTT.

The chain couples TRBV5-1 to TRBJ2-3; 13 bases align to TRBD2. Germline V lookup: CDR1 SGHRS, CDR2 YFSETQ. V shed 4 bases, J shed 3 bases, and the junction held 5 bases outside the gene matches. This CDR3 has 16 amino acids. CDR3 loop: CASSPTSGGATDTQYF. The CDR3 DNA sequence: TGCGCCAGCAGCCCCACTAGCGGGGGGGCAACAGATACGCAGTATTTT.

V is TRBV2 and J is TRBJ2-7; TRBD1 matches at 10 bases. Germline CDR1 is SNHLY and CDR2 is FYNNEI. The V segment lost 2 bases and the J segment 3 bases; nucleotides outside the gene matches: 4. The CDR3 length is 15 residues. The CDR3 DNA follows: TGTGCCAGCAGTGAACCGGGACAGGGGAGCTACGAGCAGTACTTC. Protein: CASSEPGQGSYEQYF.

This rearrangement joins TRBV19 to TRBJ1-3, with a weak D call TRBD1 (5 bases). Germline CDR1 reads LNHDA; CDR2 reads SQIVND (reference sequence). The CDR3 runs to 15 residues. V lost 3 bases and J lost 0, with 9 bases in between. This CDR3 is CASSISGFSGNTIYF. For the CDR3, the DNA is TGTGCCAGTAGTATTTCAGGGTTCTCTGGAAACACCATATATTTT.

The chain employs TRBV29-1 and TRBJ1-1, with 9 positions matching TRBD1. Germline CDR1 SQVTM, CDR2 ANQGSEA. V lost 6 bases to trimming and J lost 5 bases; unmatched junction nucleotides: 10. This CDR3 is built from 14 residues. DNA of the CDR3: TGCAGCGTGGAGGGGACAGGGTTGGGGACTGAAGCTTTCTTT. It specifies CSVEGTGLGTEAFF.

This chain links TRBV7-9 with TRBJ2-7; a weak D match, TRBD2 (6 bases). CDR3 length: 15 amino acids. The germline gives CDR1 SEHNR, CDR2 FQNEAQ (reference sequence). Trimming removed 5 bases from V and 4 bases from J, with 18 bases in between. The CDR3 coding sequence is TGTGCCAGCAGCCCCCCCTCGGGGGACCCATACGAGCAGTACTTC. Translating gives CASSPPSGDPYEQYF.

This clone was found once. The chain uses TRBV2 and TRBJ2-2, with 9 nucleotides matching TRBD1. V lost 6 bases, J lost 3 bases, and 2 bases stayed unmatched. Looked up from germline, CDR1 is SNHLY and CDR2 is FYNNEI. The CDR3 length is 14 residues. In DNA form, the CDR3 reads TGTGCCAGCAGAGGACAGGGGTACACCGGGGAGCTGTTTTTT. Its translation: CASRGQGYTGELFF.

The chain is built from TRBV3-1 (or the pseudogene TRBV3-2) and TRBJ2-2, with TRBD2 as a possible D gene (6 bases). The length of the CDR3 is 16 residues. V was trimmed by 2 bases and J by 5 bases, leaving 15 bases between them. The germline CDR1 and CDR2 sequences are LGHDT and YNNKEL (reference sequence). The CDR3 sequence is CASSQWSGGRTGELFF. In DNA form, the CDR3 reads TGTGCCAGCAGCCAATGGTCCGGAGGGCGGACCGGGGAGCTGTTTTTT.

This CDR3 reads CATSDRTPSTDTQYF. The DNA for the CDR3 is TGTGCCACCAGTGATAGGACACCGAGCACAGATACGCAGTATTTT. V usage is TRBV24-1 and J usage is TRBJ2-3; D perhaps matches TRBD1 (5 bases). This CDR3 spans 15 amino acids. Looked up from germline, CDR1 is KGHDR and CDR2 is SFDVKD. Trimming stripped 3 bases from V and 0 bases from J, with 9 bases between.

The chain is built from TRBV2 and TRBJ2-3, with 12 bases identical to TRBD2. V lost 6 bases to trimming and J lost 2 bases; unmatched junction nucleotides: 3. Germline CDR1 reads SNHLY; CDR2 reads FYNNEI. The CDR3 covers 15 residues. CDR3 sequence reads: CASRTSGGFTDTQYF. CDR3 nucleotides: TGTGCCAGCAGGACTAGCGGGGGTTTCACAGATACGCAGTATTTT.

This clone was picked up a small number of times. The gene calls are TRBV7-2 and TRBJ1-4, with D unclear. The germline V gene encodes CDR1 SGHTA and CDR2 FQGNSA. V dropped 3 bases and J dropped 6 bases, with 11 bases sitting between them. This CDR3 is built from 14 residues. The CDR3 reads CASSLGRTYEKLFF. The CDR3 DNA sequence: TGTGCCAGCAGCTTGGGCAGAACCTATGAAAAACTGTTTTTT.

V and J are TRBV5-1 and TRBJ1-5; D unclear. CDR3 length: 14 amino acids. V was shortened by 4 bases and J by 6 bases, with 14 bases between the two germline ends. The germline V gene has CDR1 SGHRS and CDR2 YFSETQ. The CDR3 nucleotides read TGCGCCAGCAGCCCGGGGATGGGAGGTCAGCCCCAGCATTTT. This codes for CASSPGMGGQPQHF.

This rearrangement joins TRBV19 to TRBJ1-2; D uncertain. The CDR3 spans 16 residues. V was shortened by 6 bases and J by 0 bases, with 17 bases between the two germline ends. The germline V gene has CDR1 LNHDA and CDR2 SQIVND (reference sequence). The chain's CDR3 is CASRPARGYANYGYTF. In nucleotides, the CDR3 is TGTGCCAGTAGACCCGCCAGAGGGTATGCTAACTATGGCTACACCTTC.

V usage is TRBV4-3 and J usage is TRBJ2-5, with D perhaps TRBD2 (5 bases). In germline, CDR1 is LGHNA, CDR2 YSLEER. The V end was cut by 1 base, the J end by 2 bases, with 8 bases between. The CDR3 totals 14 residues. The CDR3 loop is CASSQGLAQETQYF. The CDR3 DNA follows: TGCGCCAGCAGCCAAGGTCTAGCTCAAGAGACCCAGTACTTC.

This chain links TRBV5-1 with TRBJ1-5; 8 bases align to TRBD1. The CDR3 runs to 16 residues. V lost 0 bases, J lost 3 bases, and 5 bases stayed unmatched. Germline loops: CDR1 SGHRS, CDR2 YFSETQ. The CDR3 region is CASSLARDRINQPQHF. CDR3 bases: TGCGCCAGCAGCTTGGCCAGGGACAGGATCAATCAGCCCCAGCATTTT. Based on the CDR3 plus reference TRBV5-1 and TRBJ1-5, the full variable domain is KAGVTQTPRYLIKTRGQQVTLSCSPISGHRSVSWYQQTPGQGLQFLFEYFSETQRNKGNFPGRFSGRQFSNSRSEMNVSTLELGDSALYLCASSLARDRINQPQHFGDGTRLSIL.